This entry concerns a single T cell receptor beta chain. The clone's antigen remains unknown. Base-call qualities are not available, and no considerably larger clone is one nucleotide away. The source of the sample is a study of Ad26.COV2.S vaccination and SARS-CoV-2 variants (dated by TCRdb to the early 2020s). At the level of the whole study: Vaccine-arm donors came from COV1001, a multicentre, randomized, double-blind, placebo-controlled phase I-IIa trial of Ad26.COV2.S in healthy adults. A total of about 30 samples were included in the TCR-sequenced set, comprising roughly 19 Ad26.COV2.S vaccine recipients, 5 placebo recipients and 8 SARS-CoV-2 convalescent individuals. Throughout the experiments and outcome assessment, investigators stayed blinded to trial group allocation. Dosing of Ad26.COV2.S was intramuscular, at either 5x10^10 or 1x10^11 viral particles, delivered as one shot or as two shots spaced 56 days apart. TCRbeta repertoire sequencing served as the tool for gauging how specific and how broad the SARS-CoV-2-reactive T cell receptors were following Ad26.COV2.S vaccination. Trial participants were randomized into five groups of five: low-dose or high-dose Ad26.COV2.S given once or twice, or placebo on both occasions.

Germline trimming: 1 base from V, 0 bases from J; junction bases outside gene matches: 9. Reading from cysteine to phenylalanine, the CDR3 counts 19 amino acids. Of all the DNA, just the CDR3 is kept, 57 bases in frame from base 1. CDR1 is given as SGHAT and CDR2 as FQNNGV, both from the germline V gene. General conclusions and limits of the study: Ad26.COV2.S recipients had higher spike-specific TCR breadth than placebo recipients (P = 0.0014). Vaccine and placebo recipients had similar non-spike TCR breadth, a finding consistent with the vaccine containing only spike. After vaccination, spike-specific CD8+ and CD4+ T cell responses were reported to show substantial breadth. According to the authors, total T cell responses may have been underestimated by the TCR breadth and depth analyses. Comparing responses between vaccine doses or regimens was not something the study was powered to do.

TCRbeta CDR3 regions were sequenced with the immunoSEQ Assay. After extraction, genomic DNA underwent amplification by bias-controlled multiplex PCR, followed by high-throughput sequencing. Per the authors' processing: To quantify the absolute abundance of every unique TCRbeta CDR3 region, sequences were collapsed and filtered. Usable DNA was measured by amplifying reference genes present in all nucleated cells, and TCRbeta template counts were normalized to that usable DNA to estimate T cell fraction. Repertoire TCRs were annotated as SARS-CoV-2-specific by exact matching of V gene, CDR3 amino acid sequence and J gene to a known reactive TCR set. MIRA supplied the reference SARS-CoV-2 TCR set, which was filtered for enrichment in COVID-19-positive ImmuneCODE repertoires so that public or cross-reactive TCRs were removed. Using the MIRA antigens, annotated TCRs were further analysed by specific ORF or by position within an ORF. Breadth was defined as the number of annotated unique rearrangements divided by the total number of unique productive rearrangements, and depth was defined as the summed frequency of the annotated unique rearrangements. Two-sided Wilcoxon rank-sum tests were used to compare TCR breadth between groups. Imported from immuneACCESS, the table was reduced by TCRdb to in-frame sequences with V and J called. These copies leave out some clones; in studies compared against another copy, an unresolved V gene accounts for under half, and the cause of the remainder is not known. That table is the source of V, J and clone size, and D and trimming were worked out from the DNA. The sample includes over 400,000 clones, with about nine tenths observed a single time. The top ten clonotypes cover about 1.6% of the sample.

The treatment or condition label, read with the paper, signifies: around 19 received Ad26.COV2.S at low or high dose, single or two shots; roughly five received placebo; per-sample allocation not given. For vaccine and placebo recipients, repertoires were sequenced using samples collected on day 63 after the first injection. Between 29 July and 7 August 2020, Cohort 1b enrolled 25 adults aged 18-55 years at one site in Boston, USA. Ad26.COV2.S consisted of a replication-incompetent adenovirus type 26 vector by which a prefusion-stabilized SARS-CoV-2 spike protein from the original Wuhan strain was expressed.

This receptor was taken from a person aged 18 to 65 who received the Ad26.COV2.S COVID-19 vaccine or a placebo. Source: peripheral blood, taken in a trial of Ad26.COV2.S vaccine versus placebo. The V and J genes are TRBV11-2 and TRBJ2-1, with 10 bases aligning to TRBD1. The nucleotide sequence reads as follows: TGTGCCAGCAGCTTAGCCGGGACAGGGGTGTTTAGCTCCTACAATGAGCAGTTCTTC. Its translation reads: CASSLAGTGVFSSYNEQFF.